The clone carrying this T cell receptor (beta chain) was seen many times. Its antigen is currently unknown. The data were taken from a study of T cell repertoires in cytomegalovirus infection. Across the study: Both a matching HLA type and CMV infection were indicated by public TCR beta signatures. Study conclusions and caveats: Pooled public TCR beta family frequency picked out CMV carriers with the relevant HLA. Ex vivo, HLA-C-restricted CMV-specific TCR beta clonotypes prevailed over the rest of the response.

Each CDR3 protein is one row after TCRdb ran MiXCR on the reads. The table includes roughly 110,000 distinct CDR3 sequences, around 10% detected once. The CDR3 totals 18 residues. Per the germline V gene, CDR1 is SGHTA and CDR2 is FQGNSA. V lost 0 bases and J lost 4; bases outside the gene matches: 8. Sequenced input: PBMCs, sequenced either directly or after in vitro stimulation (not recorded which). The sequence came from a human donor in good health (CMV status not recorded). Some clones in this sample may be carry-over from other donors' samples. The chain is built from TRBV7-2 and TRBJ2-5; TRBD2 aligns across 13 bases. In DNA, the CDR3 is TGTGCCAGCAGCTTAGCGTGGAGACTAGCGGGAGGAGGAGAGACCCAGTACTTC. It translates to CASSLAWRLAGGGETQYF.